This T cell receptor (beta chain) was recorded in a study of T cells in Graves' hyperthyroidism and ophthalmopathy. At the level of the study: Staff took peripheral blood when the initial diagnosis was made, before any treatment began.

Exclusion of a patient resulted from uncontrolled infection, other autoimmune disease, pregnancy or lactation. RNA transcripts were the template for amplifying TCR beta CDR3 regions. First-round RT-PCR of the TCR CDR3 relied on the HTBI primer set. Each CDR3 protein gets one entry after TCRdb re-called the multiplex PCR reads with MiXCR. The data contain some 340,000 distinct CDR3 sequences, 12% to 15% of them singletons. This clonotype came up many times. Germline CDR1 SGHRS, CDR2 YFSETQ. The trim removed 4 bases at V and 2 bases at J, leaving 9 bases unmatched. The length of the CDR3 is 16 residues. The receptor was isolated from a woman between 40 and 50 years old with Graves' ophthalmopathy. This chain connects TRBV5-1 to TRBJ2-1, with 7 bases matching TRBD2. The source material was blood. The CDR3 region is CASSQEVAGAYNEQFF. CDR3 bases: TGCGCCAGCAGCCAGGAAGTTGCGGGGGCCTACAATGAGCAGTTCTTC.